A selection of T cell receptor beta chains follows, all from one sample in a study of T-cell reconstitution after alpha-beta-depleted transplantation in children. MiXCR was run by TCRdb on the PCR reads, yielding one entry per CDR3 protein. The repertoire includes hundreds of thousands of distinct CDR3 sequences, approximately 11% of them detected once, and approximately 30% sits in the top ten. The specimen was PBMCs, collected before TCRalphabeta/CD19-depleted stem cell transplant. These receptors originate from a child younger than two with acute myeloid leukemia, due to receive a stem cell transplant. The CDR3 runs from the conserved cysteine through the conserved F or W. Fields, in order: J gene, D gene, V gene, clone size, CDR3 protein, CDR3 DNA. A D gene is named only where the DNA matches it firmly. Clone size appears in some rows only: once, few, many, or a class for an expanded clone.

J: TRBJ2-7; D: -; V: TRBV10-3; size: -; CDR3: CAISGTSRRAEQYF; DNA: TGTGCCATCAGTGGGACATCCCGTCGTGCCGAGCAGTACTTC
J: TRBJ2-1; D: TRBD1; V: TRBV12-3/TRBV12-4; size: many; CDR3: CASSPDRALGDEQFF; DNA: TGTGCCAGCAGTCCTGACAGGGCCTTGGGGGATGAGCAGTTCTTC
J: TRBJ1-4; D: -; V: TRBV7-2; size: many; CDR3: CASRVGGGGSEKLFF; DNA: TGTGCCAGCAGAGTAGGGGGAGGAGGGAGTGAAAAACTGTTTTTT
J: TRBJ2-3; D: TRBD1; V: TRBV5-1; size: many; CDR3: CASSFRDRTDTQYF; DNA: TGCGCCAGCAGCTTCCGGGACAGAACAGATACGCAGTATTTT
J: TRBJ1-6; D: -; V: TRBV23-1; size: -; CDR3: CASSHGKGLVSPLHF; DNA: TGCGCCAGCTCTCACGGGAAGGGGTTGGTTTCACCCCTCCACTTT
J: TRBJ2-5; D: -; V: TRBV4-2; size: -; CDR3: CASSQGRGQVETQYF; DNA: TGTGCCAGCAGCCAAGGACGGGGGCAGGTAGAGACCCAGTACTTC
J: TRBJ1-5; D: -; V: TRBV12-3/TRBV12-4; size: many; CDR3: CASRPQGDNQPQHF; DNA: TGTGCCAGCAGGCCACAGGGAGACAATCAGCCCCAGCATTTT
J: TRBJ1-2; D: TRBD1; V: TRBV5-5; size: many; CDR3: CASSLSGTGAGGYTF; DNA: TGTGCCAGCAGCTTGTCCGGGACAGGGGCGGGTGGCTACACCTTC
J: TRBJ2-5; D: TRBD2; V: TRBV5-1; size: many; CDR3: CASSLDGTIKETQYF; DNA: TGCGCCAGCAGCTTGGACGGGACTATCAAAGAGACCCAGTACTTC
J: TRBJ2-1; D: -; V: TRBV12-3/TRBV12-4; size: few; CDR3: CASTHPGSQDLGDEQFF; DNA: TGTGCCAGCACTCACCCGGGGTCACAGGACCTGGGGGATGAGCAGTTCTTC
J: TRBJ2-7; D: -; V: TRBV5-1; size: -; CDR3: CASSRMDDSSYEQYF; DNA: TGCGCCAGCAGCCGGATGGACGACAGCTCCTACGAGCAGTACTTC
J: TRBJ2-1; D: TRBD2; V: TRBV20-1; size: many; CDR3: CSARGLAGGEQFF; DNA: TGCAGTGCTAGAGGACTAGCGGGAGGTGAGCAGTTCTTC
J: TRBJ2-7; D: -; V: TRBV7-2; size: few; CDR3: CASSWAQGSYEQYF; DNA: TGTGCCAGCAGCTGGGCGCAGGGGTCCTACGAGCAGTACTTC
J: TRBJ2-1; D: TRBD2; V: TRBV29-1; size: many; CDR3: CSATRGLAEGVQFF; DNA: TGCAGCGCTACACGGGGACTAGCGGAGGGTGTACAGTTCTTC
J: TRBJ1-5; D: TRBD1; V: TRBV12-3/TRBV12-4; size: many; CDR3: CASSQSSGGVNQPQHF; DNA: TGTGCCAGCAGCCAAAGCTCAGGGGGTGTCAATCAGCCCCAGCATTTT
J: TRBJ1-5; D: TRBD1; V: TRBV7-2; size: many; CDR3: CASSLLTGDRQPQHF; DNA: TGTGCCAGCAGCTTATTGACAGGGGATCGTCAGCCCCAGCATTTT
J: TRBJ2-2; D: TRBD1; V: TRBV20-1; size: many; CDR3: CSARGFNRDRANTGELFF; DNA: TGCAGTGCTAGAGGTTTCAACCGGGACAGGGCCAACACCGGGGAGCTGTTTTTT
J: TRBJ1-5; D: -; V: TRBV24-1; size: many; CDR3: CATSDVGPGQPQHF; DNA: TGTGCCACCAGTGATGTGGGGCCAGGACAGCCCCAGCATTTT
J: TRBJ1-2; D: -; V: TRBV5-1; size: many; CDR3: CASSLGTAGNYGYTF; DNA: TGCGCCAGCAGCTTGGGAACGGCTGGGAACTATGGCTACACCTTC
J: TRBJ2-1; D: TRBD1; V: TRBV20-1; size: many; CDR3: CSARGDRDYGNEQFF; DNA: TGCAGTGCTAGAGGGGACAGGGACTACGGGAATGAGCAGTTCTTC
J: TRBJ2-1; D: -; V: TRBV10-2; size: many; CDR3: CASAHNMASEQFF; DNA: TGCGCCAGCGCCCATAACATGGCCAGCGAGCAGTTCTTC
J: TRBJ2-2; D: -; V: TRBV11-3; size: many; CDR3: CASSQGGGNKHTGELFF; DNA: TGTGCCAGCAGCCAGGGTGGGGGAAATAAACACACCGGGGAGCTGTTTTTT
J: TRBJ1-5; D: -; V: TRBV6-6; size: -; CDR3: CASSYSGRVHF; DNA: TGTGCCAGCAGTTACTCGGGCCGAGTGCATTTT
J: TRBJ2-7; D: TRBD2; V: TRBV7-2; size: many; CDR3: CASRLASGSDVYEQYF; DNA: TGTGCCAGCAGACTCGCCAGCGGGAGTGATGTTTACGAGCAGTACTTC
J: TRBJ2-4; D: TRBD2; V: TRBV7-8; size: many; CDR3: CASSLDPQRERIIQYF; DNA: TGTGCCAGCAGCTTAGACCCTCAGCGGGAGAGGATCATTCAGTACTTC
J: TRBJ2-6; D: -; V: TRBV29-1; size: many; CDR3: CSVEDHSDGSGANVLTF; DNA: TGCAGCGTTGAAGATCACTCCGACGGCTCTGGGGCCAACGTCCTGACTTTC
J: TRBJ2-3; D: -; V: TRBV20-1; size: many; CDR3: CSARWTGTDTQYF; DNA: TGCAGTGCTAGGTGGACAGGCACAGATACGCAGTATTTT
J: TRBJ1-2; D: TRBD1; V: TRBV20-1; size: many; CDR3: CSTFPGQGASWHGYTF; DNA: TGCAGTACCTTTCCGGGACAGGGGGCCTCCTGGCATGGCTACACCTTC
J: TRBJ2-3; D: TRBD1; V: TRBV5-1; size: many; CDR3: CASSLGDRENPQYF; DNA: TGCGCCAGCAGCTTGGGGGACAGGGAAAACCCGCAGTATTTT